This T cell receptor beta chain is drawn from a study of PD-L1 blockade in urothelial cancer. On the study more broadly: Individuals in the cohort had been given 0 to 3 earlier chemotherapy regimens.

Time point noted: peripheral blood 6 weeks after treatment start. CDR1 is SGHTA and CDR2 is FQGNSA in the germline V gene. This CDR3 spans 17 amino acids. V was shortened by 5 bases and J by 1 base, with 19 bases between the two germline ends. Sequencing was performed with immunoSEQ multiplex PCR; in TCRdb, only in-frame clones are kept and a portion is missing. The repertoire includes 120,000 or so clones, about 82% of them detected once, and 2.4% sits in the top ten. The source is a man aged 50 to 60 with urothelial cancer. Material: PBMCs, obtained around atezolizumab (anti-PD-L1) treatment. V is TRBV7-2 and J is TRBJ2-3, with TRBD2 as a possible D gene (6 bases). Here the CDR3 reads CASSPTLLAARTDTQYF. CDR3 sequence (DNA): TGTGCCAGCAGCCCTACTTTACTAGCTGCTCGCACAGATACGCAGTATTTT.